This T cell receptor beta chain is from a study of shared clonotypes between healthy human individuals. Measured with immunoSEQ multiplex PCR; TCRdb has only the in-frame clones, and not every one. The sample holds about 1.1 million clones, around 77% seen once. Trimming took off 3 bases at V and 0 bases at J, with 10 bases between the two ends. The CDR3 is 15 amino acids. Germline V lookup: CDR1 SGHRS, CDR2 YFSETQ. The sequenced sample was memory CD4+ T cells from PBMCs. As for subset: CD45RA-negative fraction. The TCR originated in a man between 18 and 35 years old in good health. Some clones in this sample may be carry-over from other donors' samples. The chain recombines TRBV5-1 with TRBJ2-4, with D unclear. This CDR3 is CASSSYDRAKNIQYF. The CDR3, as DNA: TGCGCCAGCAGCTCCTATGATAGAGCCAAAAACATTCAGTACTTC.